The clone carrying this T cell receptor (beta chain) was recorded once. Its antigen is still unknown. These data come from a study of CD8 T cells in ankylosing spondylitis. Regarding the study as a whole: One TCR beta motif, made up of fewer than 10 highly homologous variants, appeared characteristic of ankylosing spondylitis blood. Reportedly, matched ankylosing spondylitis synovial fluid was significantly enriched for disease-linked clones. Reactive arthritis synovial fluid and blood previously showed some of these motif variants.

Trimming left V 6 bases short and J 3 bases short, with 8 bases between. Germline V gives CDR1 MGHDK, CDR2 SYGVNS. The CDR3 extends over 13 amino acids. Libraries of TCR beta came from quantitative 5'-RACE with molecular barcodes. TCRdb fed the 5' RACE reads into MiXCR, producing one record per CDR3 protein. Counted here are almost 250,000 distinct CDR3 sequences, under 35% occurring once; the ten biggest clones make up about 4%. This chain links TRBV25-1 with TRBJ2-2, with unresolved D. This clonotype was sampled from a male donor with ankylosing spondylitis or in good health (not recorded which). The sequenced material came from blood, either unsorted or a sorted T cell fraction (not recorded which). The CDR3 coding sequence is TGTGCCAGCAGGGCCCAGGACACCGGGGAGCTGTTTTTT. This translates into CASRAQDTGELFF. The full variable domain, rest sourced from reference TRBV25-1 and TRBJ2-2, is EADIYQTPRYLVIGTGKKITLECSQTMGHDKMYWYQQDPGMELHLIHYSYGVNSTEKGDLSSESTVSRIRTEHFPLTLESARPSHTSQYLCASRAQDTGELFFGEGSRLTVL.